This note documents a single T cell receptor beta chain sequence. One junction end does not reproduce the germline sequence, and a read error may be involved. The sample is drawn from a study of Graves' ophthalmopathy and Graves' hyperthyroidism. This CDR3 has 13 residues. The germline V gene has CDR1 SGHAT and CDR2 FQNNGV. Amplified material comprised TCR beta CDR3 regions derived from RNA transcripts. The workflow started with a first-round RT-PCR run with HTBI primers and then moved on to a second-round multiplex PCR. Using its own MiXCR run on the multiplex PCR reads, TCRdb lists one record per CDR3 protein. The sample records about 550,000 distinct CDR3 sequences, approximately 37% being singletons.

Sequencing input: peripheral blood or thyroid tissue (not recorded which). This chain connects TRBV11-2 to TRBJ2-7; TRBD1 is a possible D gene (6 bases). The sequence came from an adult man with Graves' hyperthyroidism. CDR3 region: CAGSRDRYHEQYF. CDR3 bases: TGTGCCGGCAGTCGCGACAGGTACCACGAGCAGTACTTC. Full variable domain (rest looked up from reference TRBV11-2 and TRBJ2-7): EAGVAQSPRYKIIEKRQSVAFWCNPISGHATLYWYQQILGQGPKLLIQFQNNGVVDDSQLPKDRFSAERLKGVDSTLKIQPAKLEDSAVYLCAGSRDRYHEQYFGPGTRLTVT.